What follows are 20 T cell receptor beta chains derived from one specimen sequenced in a study of T cell clonotyping in hematopoietic cell transplantation. Only in-frame clones appear in the TCRdb table, and some are missing; sequencing was by immunoSEQ multiplex PCR. Here the sample spans over 8,500 clones, 85% to 90% being singletons. The sequenced sample was PBMCs, obtained 180 days after allogeneic stem cell transplant. The origin of the receptors is a human patient who had an allogeneic stem cell transplant, so the T cells may come from the graft donor. The donor label of this sample is uncertain. Some clones in this sample may be carry-over from other donors' samples.

The chain is built from TRBV11-2 and TRBJ2-6; D gene ambiguous. V lost 1 base and J lost 0, with 4 bases in between. The CDR3 has 15 amino acids. From germline, CDR1 is SGHAT and CDR2 FQNNGV. CDR3 DNA sequence: TGTGCCAGCAGCTTAGTGTTCTCTGGGGCCAACGTCCTGACTTTC. Amino acids: CASSLVFSGANVLTF.

This clone is deemed medium-sized (0.01 to 0.1%). The V and J genes are TRBV6-5 and TRBJ1-3; TRBD1 might be the D (5 bases). The CDR3 length is 14 residues. Looked up from germline, CDR1 is MNHEY and CDR2 is SVGAGI. V lost 4 bases and J lost 4, with 11 bases in between. The CDR3 sequence: CASSLAGTGNTIYF. The CDR3 nucleotides are TGTGCCAGCAGTTTAGCCGGGACCGGAAACACCATATATTTT.

The CDR3 region is CASKGAITDTQYF. The CDR3, as DNA: TGTGCCAGCAAGGGGGCAATCACAGATACGCAGTATTTT. This chain connects TRBV6-1 to TRBJ2-3, with 7 bases identical to TRBD1. The V segment lost 7 bases and the J segment 2 bases; nucleotides outside the gene matches: 3. Germline CDR1 is MNHNS and CDR2 is SASEGT. The CDR3 has 13 amino acids.

The rearrangement joins TRBV7-7 to TRBJ2-1; 7 nucleotides match TRBD2. The J segment lost 10 bases and the V segment lost 10 bases, leaving 7 bases of the junction unmatched. The CDR3 spans 11 residues. Germline-derived CDR1 and CDR2 are SSHAT and FNYEAQ (reference sequence). The DNA for the CDR3 is TGTGCCACGACGCGGGGGAACGAGCAGTTCTTC. Amino acid sequence: CATTRGNEQFF.

This chain joins TRBV11-2 and TRBJ2-3; possibly TRBD2 for D (6 bases). V lost 5 bases, J lost 2 bases, and 20 bases lay in between. The CDR3 sequence is 17 residues long. Germline CDR1 is SGHAT and CDR2 is FQNNGV. This CDR3 is CASSPKRRTTYTDTQYF. CDR3 bases: TGTGCCAGCAGCCCTAAGCGCCGGACTACCTACACAGATACGCAGTATTTT.

This chain uses TRBV6-6 with TRBJ2-7, with D possibly matching TRBD1 (5 bases). Per germline, CDR1 MNHNY and CDR2 SVGAGI (reference sequence). Trimming took off 4 bases at V and 2 bases at J, with 15 bases between the two ends. The CDR3 runs to 15 residues. In DNA form, the CDR3 reads TGTGCCAGCAGTTCGGATTGGGGCGGACCCTACGAGCAGTACTTC. Protein product: CASSSDWGGPYEQYF.

The rearrangement uses TRBV5-1 and TRBJ1-4; a possible D gene is TRBD1 (5 bases). From germline, CDR1 is SGHRS and CDR2 YFSETQ. CDR3 length: 16 amino acids. V was clipped by 0 bases and J by 6 bases, with 15 bases between them. The CDR3 region has the DNA TGCGCCAGCAGCTTGGTTGGGGACGGGGTCGATGAAAAACTGTTTTTT. It codes for CASSLVGDGVDEKLFF.

The chain couples TRBV5-4 to TRBJ2-7; D remains unclear. Germline lookup yields CDR1 SGHNT and CDR2 YYREEE (reference sequence). The V gene lost 4 bases and the J gene lost 8 bases, with 13 bases spanning the gap. This CDR3 region has 12 residues. In nucleotides, the CDR3 is TGTGCCAGCAGCCTGGACCATGCCCAGCAGTACTTC. Translated, it gives CASSLDHAQQYF.

The chain joins TRBV4-3 to TRBJ1-6; tentatively, D is TRBD1 (5 bases). Per the germline V gene, CDR1 is LGHNA and CDR2 is YSLEER. The germline V and J ends were trimmed by 0 bases and 7 bases, with 13 bases remaining between them. CDR3 length: 16 residues. CDR3 sequence reads: CASSQDFRGVNSPLHF. CDR3 in DNA: TGCGCCAGCAGCCAAGATTTTAGGGGTGTGAATTCACCCCTCCACTTT.

V gene TRBV9 combines with J gene TRBJ2-5; TRBD2 matches 8 bases. V lost 0 bases to trimming and J lost 3 bases; unmatched junction nucleotides: 10. The germline CDR1 and CDR2 sequences are SGDLS and YYNGEE. This CDR3 has 17 amino acids. As DNA, the CDR3 is TGTGCCAGCAGCGTAGCTGGCGGACCGGGGGGGGAAGAGACCCAGTACTTC. This encodes CASSVAGGPGGEETQYF.

This chain joins TRBV5-4 and TRBJ1-2; D uncertain. This CDR3 is built from 13 residues. Trimming pared 4 bases from V and 4 bases from J, leaving 11 bases between. From germline, CDR1 is SGHNT and CDR2 YYREEE (reference sequence). Here the CDR3 reads CASSPPPGYGYTF. DNA of the CDR3: TGTGCCAGCAGCCCCCCGCCCGGCTATGGCTACACCTTC.

The chain uses TRBV9 and TRBJ2-2; 9 bases align to TRBD1. The CDR3 length is 17 residues. The V segment lost 0 bases and the J segment 7 bases; nucleotides outside the gene matches: 10. The V gene's germline CDR1 is SGDLS and CDR2 YYNGEE. CDR3 protein: CASSVATGDRVGGELFF. The DNA of the CDR3 is TGTGCCAGCAGCGTAGCTACAGGGGACAGGGTGGGCGGGGAGCTGTTTTTT.

The gene calls are TRBV29-1 and TRBJ1-1; D is unresolved. V was shortened by 7 bases and J by 4 bases, with 22 bases between the two germline ends. The CDR3 covers 15 residues. Germline assignment: CDR1 SQVTM and CDR2 ANQGSEA. CDR3 coding DNA: TGCAGCGCAAAAGCCCGGGGAGAGGTTGGCACTGAAGCTTTCTTT. It specifies CSAKARGEVGTEAFF.

The rearrangement links TRBV9 to TRBJ2-5; D might be TRBD2 (5 bases). V lost 3 bases to trimming and J lost 4 bases, with 10 bases between them. The CDR3 length is 13 residues. Looked up from germline, CDR1 is SGDLS and CDR2 is YYNGEE. The CDR3 DNA reads as TGTGCCAGCAGCGCAGGACTTGTAGAGACCCAGTACTTC. Translation gives CASSAGLVETQYF.

This clone is a singleton in its sample. The CDR3 DNA sequence: TGTGCCAGCAGCCTAAACAGGAACACTGAAGCTTTCTTT. Translated: CASSLNRNTEAFF. This sequence joins TRBV9 and TRBJ1-1; no firm D call. CDR1 is SGDLS, CDR2 YYNGEE, per germline. The CDR3 is 13 residues long. Trimming stripped 4 bases from V and 1 base from J, with 8 bases between.

This clone has more than one count but fewer than ten. This sequence joins TRBV29-1 and TRBJ1-1; D not resolved. V was cut by 3 bases and J by 5 bases, with 7 bases left in between. This CDR3 is built from 11 residues. Germline V CDR1 and CDR2: SQVTM, ANQGSEA. The CDR3 region has the DNA TGCAGCGTTGACATAGGAACTGAAGCTTTCTTT. This gives the protein CSVDIGTEAFF.

This chain uses TRBV30 with TRBJ1-5; 9 nucleotides agree with TRBD1. Germline CDR1 reads GTSNPN; CDR2 reads SVGIG (reference sequence). V lost 5 bases, J lost 0 bases, and 2 bases stayed unmatched. The CDR3 has 14 amino acids. In DNA, the CDR3 is TGTGCCTGGGACAGGGGGAATAGCAATCAGCCCCAGCATTTT. Translating it yields CAWDRGNSNQPQHF.

This clone was observed a single time. This chain links TRBV7-2 with TRBJ2-7, with D tentatively TRBD1 or TRBD2 (5 bases each). V gave up 2 bases and J gave up 7 bases, with 15 bases separating them. There are 14 residues in the CDR3. CDR1 SGHTA and CDR2 FQGNSA come from the germline V gene. CDR3 region: CASSLSIMGDEQYF. CDR3 nucleotide sequence: TGTGCCAGCAGCTTATCCATCATGGGGGATGAGCAGTACTTC.

The rearrangement joins TRBV28 to TRBJ2-6; perhaps TRBD2 as D (7 bases). CDR3 length: 15 amino acids. Trimming took off 5 bases at V and 2 bases at J, with 10 bases between the two ends. CDR1 MDHEN and CDR2 SYDVKM come from the germline V gene. DNA of the CDR3: TGTGCCAGCAGTGGGGGGGGGCCTGGGGCCAACGTCCTGACTTTC. Its translation: CASSGGGPGANVLTF. Looking up the rest from reference TRBV28 and TRBJ2-6 gives the full variable domain: DVKVTQSSRYLVKRTGEKVFLECVQDMDHENMFWYRQDPGLGLRLIYFSYDVKMKEKGDIPEGYSVSREKKERFSLILESASTNQTSMYLCASSGGGPGANVLTFGAGSRLTVL.

V is TRBV7-9 and J is TRBJ1-1; D is perhaps TRBD1 (5 bases). Germline CDR1 reads SEHNR; CDR2 reads FQNEAQ (reference sequence). This CDR3 has 12 amino acids. V was shortened by 7 bases and J by 3 bases, with 9 bases between the two germline ends. CDR3 sequence: CASMRGDTEAFF. Here the CDR3 DNA reads TGTGCCAGCATGAGGGGCGACACTGAAGCTTTCTTT.